The source of this TCR beta chain is a study of T-cell reconstitution after alpha-beta-depleted transplantation in children. Unmatched junction bases numbered 6, after V lost 0 bases and J lost 8 bases. The CDR3 runs to 15 residues. In germline, CDR1 is LGHNA, CDR2 YSLEER. This sample's TCRbeta library carried unique molecular identifier barcodes. MiXCR, applied by TCRdb to the PCR reads, yields one record per CDR3 protein. This sample has 250,000 to 300,000 distinct CDR3 sequences, with about 9.9% found just once. This clonotype was counted ten times or more. Sequences were derived from peripheral blood, sampled 180 days after TCRalphabeta/CD19-depleted stem cell transplant. The receptor was isolated from a male patient between 2 and 15 years old who had a stem cell transplant for chronic granulomatous disease, so the T cells may come from the graft donor. The chain employs TRBV4-3 and TRBJ1-4, with 7 bases aligning to TRBD1. The CDR3 reads CASSQEAGGREKLFF. Here the CDR3 DNA reads TGCGCCAGCAGCCAAGAAGCAGGGGGGCGAGAAAAACTGTTTTTT.